The T cell receptor beta chain described here comes from a study of cytomegalovirus exposure and HLA in healthy donors. The V gene's germline CDR1 is LGHNA and CDR2 YNFKEQ. Trimming cost V 0 bases and J 5 bases, with 22 bases left between them. CDR3 length: 18 residues. PCR used 60 Vbeta primers and 13 Jbeta primers. Libraries were prepared by immunoSEQ multiplex PCR; TCRdb keeps only in-frame clonotypes and omits some of them. The sample has 100,000 to 150,000 clones. Study outcomes and limitations: The study flagged approximately 180 TCR beta chains as cytomegalovirus-associated. Analysis performed later showed TCR beta chains linked to HLA being more clonally expanded than equally common others.

A word on this clone: Its antigen remains unidentified.

The rearrangement uses TRBV4-2 and TRBJ2-5; the D is unclear. Sequencing was performed on PBMCs. The origin of this receptor is a woman aged 35 to 49 in good health and CMV-seronegative. The CDR3 nucleotides read TGTGCCAGCAGCCAAGATTCCGGCTACCCCGACTCTGGGGAGACCCAGTACTTC. It encodes CASSQDSGYPDSGETQYF.